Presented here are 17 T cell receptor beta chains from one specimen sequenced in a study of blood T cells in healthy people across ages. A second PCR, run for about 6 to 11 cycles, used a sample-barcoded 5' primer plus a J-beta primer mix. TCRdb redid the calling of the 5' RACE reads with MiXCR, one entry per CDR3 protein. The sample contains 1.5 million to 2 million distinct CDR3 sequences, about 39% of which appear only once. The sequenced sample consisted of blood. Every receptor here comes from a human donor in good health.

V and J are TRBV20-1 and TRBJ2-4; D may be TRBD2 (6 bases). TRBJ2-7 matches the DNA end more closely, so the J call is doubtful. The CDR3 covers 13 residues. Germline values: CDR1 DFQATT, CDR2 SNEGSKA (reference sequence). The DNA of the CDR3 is TGCAGCTACCGGGACTCCGAACTCTACGAGCAGTACTTC. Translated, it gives CSYRDSELYEQYF.

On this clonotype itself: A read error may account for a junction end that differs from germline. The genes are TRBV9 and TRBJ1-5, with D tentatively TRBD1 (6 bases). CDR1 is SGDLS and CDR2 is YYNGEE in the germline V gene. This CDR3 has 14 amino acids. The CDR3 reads CANSVGTSNQPQHF. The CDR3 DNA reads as TGTGCCAACAGCGTAGGGACAAGCAATCAGCCCCAGCATTTT.

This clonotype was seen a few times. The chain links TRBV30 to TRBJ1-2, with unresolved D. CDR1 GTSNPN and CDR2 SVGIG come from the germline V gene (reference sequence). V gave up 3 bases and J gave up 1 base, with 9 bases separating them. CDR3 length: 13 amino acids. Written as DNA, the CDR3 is TGTGCCTGGAGCATGGCCAGTAACTATGGCTACACCTTC. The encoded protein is CAWSMASNYGYTF. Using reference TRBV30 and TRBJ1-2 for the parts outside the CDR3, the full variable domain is SQTIHQWPATLVQPVGSPLSLECTVEGTSNPNLYWYRQAAGRGLQLLFYSVGIGQISSEVPQNLSASRPQDRQFILSSKKLLLSDSGFYLCAWSMASNYGYTFGSGTRLTVV.

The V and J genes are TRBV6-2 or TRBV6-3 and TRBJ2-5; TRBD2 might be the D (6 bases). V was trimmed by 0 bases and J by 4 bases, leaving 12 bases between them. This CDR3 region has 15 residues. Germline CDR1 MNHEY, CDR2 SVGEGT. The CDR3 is CASSYSGAGGETQYF. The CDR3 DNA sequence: TGTGCCAGCAGTTACTCAGGGGCCGGGGGAGAGACCCAGTACTTC.

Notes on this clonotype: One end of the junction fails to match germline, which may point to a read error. The CDR3 spells CDSSHRLYQETQYF. The CDR3 bases are TGTGACAGCAGCCACCGACTCTACCAAGAGACCCAGTACTTC. This chain connects TRBV14 to TRBJ2-5; D unclear. The length of the CDR3 is 14 residues. CDR1 SGHDN and CDR2 FVKESK come from the germline V gene.

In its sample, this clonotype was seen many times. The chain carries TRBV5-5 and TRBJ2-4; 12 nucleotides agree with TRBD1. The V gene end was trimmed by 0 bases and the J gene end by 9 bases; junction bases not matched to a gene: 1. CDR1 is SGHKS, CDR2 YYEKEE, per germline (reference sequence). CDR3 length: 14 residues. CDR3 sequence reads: CASSLAGQGAIQYF. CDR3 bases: TGTGCCAGCAGCTTGGCGGGACAGGGGGCCATTCAGTACTTC.

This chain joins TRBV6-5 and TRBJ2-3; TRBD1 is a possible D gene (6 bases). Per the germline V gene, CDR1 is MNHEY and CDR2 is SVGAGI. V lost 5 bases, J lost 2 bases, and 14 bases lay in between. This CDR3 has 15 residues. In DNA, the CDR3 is TGTGCCAGCAGTGGCCCAGGGGTGTCCACAGATACGCAGTATTTT. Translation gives CASSGPGVSTDTQYF.

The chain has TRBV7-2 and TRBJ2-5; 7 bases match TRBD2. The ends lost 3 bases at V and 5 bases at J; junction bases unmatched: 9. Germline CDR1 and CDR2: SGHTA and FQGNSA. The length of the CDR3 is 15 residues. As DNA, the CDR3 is TGTGCCAGCAGCTTTCAGACTGCGGGGGAGGAGACCCAGTACTTC. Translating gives CASSFQTAGEETQYF.

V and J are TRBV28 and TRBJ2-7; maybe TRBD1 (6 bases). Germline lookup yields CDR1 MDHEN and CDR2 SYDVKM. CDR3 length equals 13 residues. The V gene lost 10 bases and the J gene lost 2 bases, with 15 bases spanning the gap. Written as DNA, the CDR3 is TGTGCCACCCGTTCCGGACAGACCTACGAGCAGTACTTC. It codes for CATRSGQTYEQYF.

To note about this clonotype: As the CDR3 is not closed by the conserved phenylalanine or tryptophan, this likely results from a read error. The CDR3 reads CASSEFDITNYGYTL. In DNA, the CDR3 is TGTGCCAGCAGTGAGTTCGACATCACTAACTATGGCTACACCCTC. The chain has TRBV6-1 and TRBJ1-2; D remains ambiguous. The CDR3 sequence is 15 residues long. Germline CDR1 is MNHNS and CDR2 is SASEGT. Trimming cost V 3 bases and J 0 bases, with 11 bases left between them.

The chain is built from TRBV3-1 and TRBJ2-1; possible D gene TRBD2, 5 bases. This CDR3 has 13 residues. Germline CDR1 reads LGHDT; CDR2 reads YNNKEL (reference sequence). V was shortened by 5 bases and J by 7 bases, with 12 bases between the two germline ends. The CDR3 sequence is CASSALSGNEQFF. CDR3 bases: TGTGCCAGCAGCGCCCTCTCGGGGAATGAGCAGTTCTTC.

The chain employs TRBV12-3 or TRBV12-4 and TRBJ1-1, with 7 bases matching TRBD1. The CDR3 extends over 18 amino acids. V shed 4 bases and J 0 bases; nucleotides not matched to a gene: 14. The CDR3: CASSSPVGGPAMNTEAFF. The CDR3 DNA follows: TGTGCCAGCAGTTCCCCGGTAGGGGGCCCCGCTATGAACACTGAAGCTTTCTTT.

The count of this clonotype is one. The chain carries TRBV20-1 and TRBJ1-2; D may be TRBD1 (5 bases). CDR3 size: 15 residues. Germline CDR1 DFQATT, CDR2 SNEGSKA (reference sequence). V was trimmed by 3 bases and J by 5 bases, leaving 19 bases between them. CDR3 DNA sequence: TGCAGTGCTAGCCTCGCAGGGATAACGGGTTATGGCTACACCTTC. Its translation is CSASLAGITGYGYTF.

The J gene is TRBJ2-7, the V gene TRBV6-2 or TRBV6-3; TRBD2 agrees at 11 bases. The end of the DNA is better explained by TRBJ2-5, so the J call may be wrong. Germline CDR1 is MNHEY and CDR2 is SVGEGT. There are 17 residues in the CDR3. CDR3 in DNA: TGTGCCAGCAGTTCGCTAGCGGGGGGCCCCCCGTGGGAGACCCAGTACTTC. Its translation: CASSSLAGGPPWETQYF.

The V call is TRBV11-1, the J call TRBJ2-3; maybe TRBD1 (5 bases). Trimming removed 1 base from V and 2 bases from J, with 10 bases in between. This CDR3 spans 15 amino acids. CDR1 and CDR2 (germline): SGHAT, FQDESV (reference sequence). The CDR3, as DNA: TGTGCCAGCAGCTTAGTCCAGGGATTCACAGATACGCAGTATTTT. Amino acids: CASSLVQGFTDTQYF.

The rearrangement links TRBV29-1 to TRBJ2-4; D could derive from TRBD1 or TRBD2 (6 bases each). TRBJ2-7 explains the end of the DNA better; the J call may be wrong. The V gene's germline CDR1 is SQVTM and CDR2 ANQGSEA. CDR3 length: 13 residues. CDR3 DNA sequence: TGCAGCGTTGAGGGGGGCAGGGTCGACGAGCAGTACTTC. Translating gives CSVEGGRVDEQYF.

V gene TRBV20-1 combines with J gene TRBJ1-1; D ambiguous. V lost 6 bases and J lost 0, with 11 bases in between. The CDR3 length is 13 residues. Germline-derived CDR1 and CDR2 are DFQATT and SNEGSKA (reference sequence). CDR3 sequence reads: CSALSAMNTEAFF. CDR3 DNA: TGCAGTGCCCTTTCCGCTATGAACACTGAAGCTTTCTTT.